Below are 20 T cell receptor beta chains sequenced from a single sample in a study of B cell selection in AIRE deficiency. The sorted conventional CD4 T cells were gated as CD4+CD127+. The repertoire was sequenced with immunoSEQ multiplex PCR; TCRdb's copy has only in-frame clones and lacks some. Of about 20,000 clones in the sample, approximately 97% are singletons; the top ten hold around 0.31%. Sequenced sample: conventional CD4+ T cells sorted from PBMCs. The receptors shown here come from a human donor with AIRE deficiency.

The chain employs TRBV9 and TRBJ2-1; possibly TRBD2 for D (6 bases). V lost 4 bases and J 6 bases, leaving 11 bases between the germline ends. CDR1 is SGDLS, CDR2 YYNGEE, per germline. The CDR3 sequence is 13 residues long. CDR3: CASSRTSSNEQFF. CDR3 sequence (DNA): TGTGCCAGCAGCCGAACTAGCTCCAATGAGCAGTTCTTC.

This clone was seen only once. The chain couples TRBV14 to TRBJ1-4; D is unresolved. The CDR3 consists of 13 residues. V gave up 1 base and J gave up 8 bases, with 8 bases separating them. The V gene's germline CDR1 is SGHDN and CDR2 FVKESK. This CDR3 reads CASSQAPVEKLFF. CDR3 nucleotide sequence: TGTGCCAGCAGCCAAGCGCCTGTCGAAAAACTGTTTTTT.

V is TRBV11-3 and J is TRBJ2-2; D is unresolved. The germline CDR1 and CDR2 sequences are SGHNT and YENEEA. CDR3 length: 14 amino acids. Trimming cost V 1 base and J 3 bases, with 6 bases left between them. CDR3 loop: CASSLGRDTGELFF. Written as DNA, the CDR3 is TGTGCCAGCAGCTTAGGGCGTGACACCGGGGAGCTGTTTTTT.

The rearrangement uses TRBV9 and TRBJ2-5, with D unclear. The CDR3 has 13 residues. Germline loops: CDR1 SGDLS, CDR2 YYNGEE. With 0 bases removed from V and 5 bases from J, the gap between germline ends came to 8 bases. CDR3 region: CASSVASWETQYF. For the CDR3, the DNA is TGTGCCAGCAGCGTAGCTTCATGGGAGACCCAGTACTTC. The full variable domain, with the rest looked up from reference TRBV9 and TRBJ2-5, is DSGVTQTPKHLITATGQRVTLRCSPRSGDLSVYWYQQSLDQGLQFLIQYYNGEERAKGNILERFSAQQFPDLHSELNLSSLELGDSALYFCASSVASWETQYFGPGTRLLVL.

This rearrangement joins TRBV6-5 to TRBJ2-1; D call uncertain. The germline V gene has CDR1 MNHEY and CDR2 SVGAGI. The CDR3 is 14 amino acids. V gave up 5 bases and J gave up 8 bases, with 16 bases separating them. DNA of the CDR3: TGTGCCAGCAGTCCGACCGTCAGTATCGATGAGCAGTTCTTC. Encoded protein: CASSPTVSIDEQFF.

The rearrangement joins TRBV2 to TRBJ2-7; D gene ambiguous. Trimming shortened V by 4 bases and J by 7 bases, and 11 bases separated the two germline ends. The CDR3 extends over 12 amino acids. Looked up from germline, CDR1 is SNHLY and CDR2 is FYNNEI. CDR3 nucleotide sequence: TGTGCCAGCAGTGGCCAGACGGAAGAGCAGTACTTC. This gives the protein CASSGQTEEQYF. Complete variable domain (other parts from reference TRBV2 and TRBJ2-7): EPEVTQTPSHQVTQMGQEVILRCVPISNHLYFYWYRQILGQKVEFLVSFYNNEISEKSEIFDDQFSVERPDGSNFTLKIRSTKLEDSAMYFCASSGQTEEQYFGPGTRLTVT.

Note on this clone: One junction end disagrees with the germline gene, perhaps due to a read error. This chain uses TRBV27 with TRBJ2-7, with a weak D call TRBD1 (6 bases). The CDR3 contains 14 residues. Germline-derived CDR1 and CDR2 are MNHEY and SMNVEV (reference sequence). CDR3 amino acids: CASSLSPGQYAQYF. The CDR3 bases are TGTGCCAGCAGTTTATCCCCTGGACAGTACGCGCAGTACTTC.

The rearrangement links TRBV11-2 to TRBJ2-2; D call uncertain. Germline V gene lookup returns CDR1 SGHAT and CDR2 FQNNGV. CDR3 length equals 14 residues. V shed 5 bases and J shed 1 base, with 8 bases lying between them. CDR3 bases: TGTGCCAGCAGCGCTTCCAAGAACACCGGGGAGCTGTTTTTT. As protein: CASSASKNTGELFF.

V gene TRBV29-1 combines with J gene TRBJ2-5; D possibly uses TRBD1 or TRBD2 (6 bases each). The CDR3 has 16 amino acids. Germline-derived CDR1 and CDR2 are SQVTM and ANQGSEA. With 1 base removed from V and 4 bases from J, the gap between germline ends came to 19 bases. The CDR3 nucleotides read TGCAGCGTTGAAGTCTCACCGGGGGCGCAGCTAGAGACCCAGTACTTC. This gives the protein CSVEVSPGAQLETQYF. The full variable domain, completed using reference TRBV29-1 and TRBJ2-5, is SAVISQKPSRDICQRGTSLTIQCQVDSQVTMMFWYRQQPGQSLTLIATANQGSEATYESGFVIDKFPISRPNLTFSTLTVSNMSPEDSSIYLCSVEVSPGAQLETQYFGPGTRLLVL.

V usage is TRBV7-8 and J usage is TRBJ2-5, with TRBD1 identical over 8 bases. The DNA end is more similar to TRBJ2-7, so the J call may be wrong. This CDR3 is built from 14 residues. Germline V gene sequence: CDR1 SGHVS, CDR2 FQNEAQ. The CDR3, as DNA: TGTGCCAGCAGCTCTGGACAGGGTTTTTACGAGCAGTACTTC. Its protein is CASSSGQGFYEQYF.

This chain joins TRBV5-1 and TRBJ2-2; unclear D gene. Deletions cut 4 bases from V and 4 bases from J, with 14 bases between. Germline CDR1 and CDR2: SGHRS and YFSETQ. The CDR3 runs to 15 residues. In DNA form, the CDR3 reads TGCGCCAGCAGCCTCTACGACACCGCCACCGGGGAGCTGTTTTTT. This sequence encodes CASSLYDTATGELFF.

The CDR3 loop reads CASRDWTGRGGYTF. For the CDR3, the DNA is TGTGCCAGCAGAGATTGGACAGGGCGCGGTGGCTACACCTTC. This chain connects TRBV2 to TRBJ1-2; 8 nucleotides align to TRBD1. This CDR3 region has 14 residues. The J segment lost 7 bases and the V segment lost 6 bases, leaving 10 bases of the junction unmatched. Germline V CDR1 and CDR2: SNHLY, FYNNEI.

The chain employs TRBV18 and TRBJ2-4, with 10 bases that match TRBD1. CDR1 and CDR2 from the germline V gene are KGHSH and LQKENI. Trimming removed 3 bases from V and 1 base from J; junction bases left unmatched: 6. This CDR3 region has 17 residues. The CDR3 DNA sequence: TGTGCCAGCTCACCCCGACAGGGGGCGATCGCCAAAAACATTCAGTACTTC. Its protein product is CASSPRQGAIAKNIQYF.

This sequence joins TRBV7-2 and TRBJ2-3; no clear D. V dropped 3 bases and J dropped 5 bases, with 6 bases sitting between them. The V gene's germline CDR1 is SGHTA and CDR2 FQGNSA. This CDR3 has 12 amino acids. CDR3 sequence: CASSFYGDTQYF. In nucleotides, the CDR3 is TGTGCCAGCAGCTTTTATGGAGATACGCAGTATTTT.

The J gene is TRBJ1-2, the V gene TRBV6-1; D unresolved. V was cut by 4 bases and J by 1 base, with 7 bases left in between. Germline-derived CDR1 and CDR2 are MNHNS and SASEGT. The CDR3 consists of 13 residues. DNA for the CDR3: TGTGCCAGCAGTGGCAGAATTAACTATGGCTACACCTTC. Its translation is CASSGRINYGYTF.

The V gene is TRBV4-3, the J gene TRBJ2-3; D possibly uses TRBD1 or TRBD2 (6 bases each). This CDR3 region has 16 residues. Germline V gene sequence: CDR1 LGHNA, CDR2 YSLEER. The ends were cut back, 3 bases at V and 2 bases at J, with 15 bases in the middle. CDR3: CASSQGAGHPTDTQYF. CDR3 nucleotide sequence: TGCGCCAGCAGCCAGGGGGCGGGACATCCCACAGATACGCAGTATTTT.

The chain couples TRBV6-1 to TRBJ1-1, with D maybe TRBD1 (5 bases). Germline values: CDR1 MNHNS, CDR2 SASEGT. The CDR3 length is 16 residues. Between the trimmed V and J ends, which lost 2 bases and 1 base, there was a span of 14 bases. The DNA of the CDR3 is TGTGCCAGCAGTGAACAAATCGGGGGGACGAACACTGAAGCTTTCTTT. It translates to CASSEQIGGTNTEAFF.

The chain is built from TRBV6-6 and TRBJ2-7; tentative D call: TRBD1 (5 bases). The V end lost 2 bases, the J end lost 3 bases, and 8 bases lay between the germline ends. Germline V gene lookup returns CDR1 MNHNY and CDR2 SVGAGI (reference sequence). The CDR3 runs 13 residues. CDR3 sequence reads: CASSYGDSYEQYF. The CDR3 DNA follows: TGTGCCAGCAGTTACGGCGACAGCTACGAGCAGTACTTC.

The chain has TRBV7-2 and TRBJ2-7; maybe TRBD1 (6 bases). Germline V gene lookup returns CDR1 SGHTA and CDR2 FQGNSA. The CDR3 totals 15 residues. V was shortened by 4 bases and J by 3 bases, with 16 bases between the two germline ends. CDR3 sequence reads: CASSSRGGYNYEQYF. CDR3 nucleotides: TGTGCCAGCAGCTCCCGAGGGGGATATAACTACGAGCAGTACTTC.

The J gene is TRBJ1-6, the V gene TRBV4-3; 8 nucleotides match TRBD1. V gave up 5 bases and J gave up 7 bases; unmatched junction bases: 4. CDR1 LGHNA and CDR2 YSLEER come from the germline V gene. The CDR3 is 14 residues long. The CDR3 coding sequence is TGCGCCAGCAGCTGGACAGGGTACAATTCACCCCTCCACTTT. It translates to CASSWTGYNSPLHF.